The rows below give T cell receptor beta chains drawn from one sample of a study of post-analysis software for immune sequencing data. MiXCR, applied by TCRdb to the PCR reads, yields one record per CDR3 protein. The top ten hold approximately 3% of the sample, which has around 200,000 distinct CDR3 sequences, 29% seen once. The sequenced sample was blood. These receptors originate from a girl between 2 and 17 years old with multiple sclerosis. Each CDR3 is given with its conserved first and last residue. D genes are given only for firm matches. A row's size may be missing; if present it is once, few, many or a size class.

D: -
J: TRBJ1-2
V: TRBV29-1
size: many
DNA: TGCAGCGTTGAAGACCACGCGGAGAATGGCTACACCTTC
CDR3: CSVEDHAENGYTF

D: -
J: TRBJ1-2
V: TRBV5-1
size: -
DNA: TGCGCCAGCAGCCCCCGGGCGGGGACGGGAGCTAACTATGGCTACACCTTC
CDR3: CASSPRAGTGANYGYTF

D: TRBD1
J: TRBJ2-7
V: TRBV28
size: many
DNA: TGTGCCAGCAGTCCTTTGGACAGGGGACCGAACGAGCAGTACTTC
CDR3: CASSPLDRGPNEQYF

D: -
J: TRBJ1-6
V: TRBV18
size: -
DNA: TGTGCCAGCTCACCAAGTGTTCCACAGGGAAATTCACCCCTCCACTTT
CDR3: CASSPSVPQGNSPLHF

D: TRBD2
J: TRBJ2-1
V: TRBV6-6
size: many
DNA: TGTGCCAGCAGCCCTAGACTAGCGGGCTCCTACAATGAGCAGTTCTTC
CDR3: CASSPRLAGSYNEQFF

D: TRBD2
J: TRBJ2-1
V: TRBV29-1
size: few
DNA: TGCAGCGTGGCCGGGACTATCTACAATGAGCAGTTCTTC
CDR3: CSVAGTIYNEQFF

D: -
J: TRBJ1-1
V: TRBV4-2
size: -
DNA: TGTGCCAGCAGCCAAGATTCCACACCAAACACTGAAGCTTTCTTT
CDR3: CASSQDSTPNTEAFF

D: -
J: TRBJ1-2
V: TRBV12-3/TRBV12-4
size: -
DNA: TGTGCCAGCAGCCCCGACAGGCAGGGCTACACCTTC
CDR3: CASSPDRQGYTF

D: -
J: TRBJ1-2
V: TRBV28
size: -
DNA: TGTGCCAACATGGAGGGAGGAGGCTACACCTTC
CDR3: CANMEGGGYTF

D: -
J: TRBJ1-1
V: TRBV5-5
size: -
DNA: TGTGCCAGCAGCTTGACGGGACTGCCGAACACTGAAGCTTTCTTT
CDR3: CASSLTGLPNTEAFF

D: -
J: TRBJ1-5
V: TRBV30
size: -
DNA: TGTGCCTGGACGACAGGAGACCGAATTAGCAATCAGCCCCAGCATTTT
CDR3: CAWTTGDRISNQPQHF

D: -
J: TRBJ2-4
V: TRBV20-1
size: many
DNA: TGCAGTGCTCTTAATCCTAGAGACGCCAAAAACATTCAGTACTTC
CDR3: CSALNPRDAKNIQYF

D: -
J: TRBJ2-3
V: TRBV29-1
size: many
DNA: TGCAGCGTTGCAGGGTCTAGCACAGATACGCAGTATTTT
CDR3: CSVAGSSTDTQYF

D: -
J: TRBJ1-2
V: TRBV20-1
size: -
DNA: TGCAGTGCTAGAGAGGCCGGGGGAGATGGCTACACCTTC
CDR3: CSAREAGGDGYTF

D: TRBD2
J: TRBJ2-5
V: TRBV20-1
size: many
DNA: TGCAGTGCTAGAGATGGGCGGGAGAGGCAAGAGACCCAGTACTTC
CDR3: CSARDGRERQETQYF

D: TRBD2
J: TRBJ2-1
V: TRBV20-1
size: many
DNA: TGCAGTGCCGGGGACAGCGGGGGGCTGAGCTCCTACAATGAGCAGTTCTTC
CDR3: CSAGDSGGLSSYNEQFF

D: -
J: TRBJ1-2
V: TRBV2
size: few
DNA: TGTGCCAGCAGGCCCGACAGTGATGGCTACACCTTC
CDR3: CASRPDSDGYTF

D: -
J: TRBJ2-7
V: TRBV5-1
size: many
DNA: TGCGCCAGCAGCCCCGACAACTCCTACGAGCAGTACTTC
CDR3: CASSPDNSYEQYF

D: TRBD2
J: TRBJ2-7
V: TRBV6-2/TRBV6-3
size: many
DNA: TGTGCCAGCAGTTACGTCCTAGCGGGATCCTACGAGCAGTACTTC
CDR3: CASSYVLAGSYEQYF

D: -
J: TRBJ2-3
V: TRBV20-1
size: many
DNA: TGCAGTGCTCCAATTATTAGCCGGACCACAGATACGCAGTATTTT
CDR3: CSAPIISRTTDTQYF

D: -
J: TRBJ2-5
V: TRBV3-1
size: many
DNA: TGTGCCAGCAGCTCCCGGCCAGACCCCATGGAGACCCAGTACTTC
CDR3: CASSSRPDPMETQYF

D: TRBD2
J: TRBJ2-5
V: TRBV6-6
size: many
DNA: TGTGCCAGCAGTTACCGAGCGACTAGCTCGGAGACCCAGTACTTC
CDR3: CASSYRATSSETQYF

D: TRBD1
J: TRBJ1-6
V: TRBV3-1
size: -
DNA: TGTGCCAGCAGCCCGCAGACAGGGCTGGATTCACCCCTCCACTTT
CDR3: CASSPQTGLDSPLHF

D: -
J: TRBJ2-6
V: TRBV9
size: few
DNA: TGTGCCAGCAGCGTAGTTTCGGGTGGGGCCAACGTCCTGACTTTC
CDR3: CASSVVSGGANVLTF

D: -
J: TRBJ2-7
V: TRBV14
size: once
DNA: TGTGCCAGCAGCCAAGTAGGGAGCCTCTCGGGCTACGAGCAGTACTTC
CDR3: CASSQVGSLSGYEQYF

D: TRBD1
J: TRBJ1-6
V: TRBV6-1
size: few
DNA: TGTGCCAGCACGGATCGGACAGGTTTACGCTCACCCCTCCACTTT
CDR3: CASTDRTGLRSPLHF

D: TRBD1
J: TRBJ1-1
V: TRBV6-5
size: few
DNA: TGTGCCGGCAGTTACTCTGAGGGGACAGGGAACACTGAAGCTTTCTTT
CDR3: CAGSYSEGTGNTEAFF

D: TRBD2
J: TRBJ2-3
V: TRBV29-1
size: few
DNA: TGCAGCGTTGATAGGTGGAGCGGGGGCACATTCACAGATACGCAGTATTTT
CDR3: CSVDRWSGGTFTDTQYF

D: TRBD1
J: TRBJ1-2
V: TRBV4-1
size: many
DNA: TGCGCCAGCAGCCCAGCGGGACAGGGATATGGCTACACCTTC
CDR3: CASSPAGQGYGYTF

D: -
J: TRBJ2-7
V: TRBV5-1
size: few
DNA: TGCGCCAGCAGCTTGTGGCAGGGTAGGAACGAGCAGTACTTC
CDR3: CASSLWQGRNEQYF

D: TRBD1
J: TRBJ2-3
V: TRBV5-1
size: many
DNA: TGCGCCAGCAGCGGCAGGGGGCAGGTCACAGATACGCAGTATTTT
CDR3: CASSGRGQVTDTQYF

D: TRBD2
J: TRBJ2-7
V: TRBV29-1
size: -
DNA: TGCAGCGCCTGTGCTAGCGGGAGGTACGAGCAGTACTTC
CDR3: CSACASGRYEQYF

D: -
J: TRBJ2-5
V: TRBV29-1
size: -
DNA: TGCAGCGTTGAAAGATCTGGCATTGAGCAGTACTTC
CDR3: CSVERSGIEQYF

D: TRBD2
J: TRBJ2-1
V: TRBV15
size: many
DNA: TGTGCCACCAGCAGAGATCGGACAGCGGGAGGGCTCAATGAGCAGTTCTTC
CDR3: CATSRDRTAGGLNEQFF

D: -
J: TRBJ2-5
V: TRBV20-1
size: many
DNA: TGCAGTGCTAGAGACAACTACAAAGAGACCCAGTACTTC
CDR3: CSARDNYKETQYF

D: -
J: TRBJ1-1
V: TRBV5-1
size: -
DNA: TGCGCCAGCAGCTTACAGGACTGGCCGAACACTGAAGCTTTCTTT
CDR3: CASSLQDWPNTEAFF

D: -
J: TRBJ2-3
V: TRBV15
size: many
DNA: TGTGCCACCAGCAGTTTAGCGAGGGCAGATACGCAGTATTTT
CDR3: CATSSLARADTQYF

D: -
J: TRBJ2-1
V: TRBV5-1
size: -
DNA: TGCGCCAGCAGTGGGGCGGGGGCCGACAATGAGCAGTTCTTC
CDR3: CASSGAGADNEQFF

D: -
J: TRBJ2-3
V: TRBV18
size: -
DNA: TGTGCCAGCTCACCCATGGGAACTAGCACAGATACGCAGTATTTT
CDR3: CASSPMGTSTDTQYF

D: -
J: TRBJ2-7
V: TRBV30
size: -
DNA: TGTGCCTGGAGTGTATCCGGGGGCGGCTACGAGCAGTACTTC
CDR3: CAWSVSGGGYEQYF

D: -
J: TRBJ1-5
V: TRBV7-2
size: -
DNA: TGTGCCAGCAGCTTATCGAGTGGGGCAAAACAGCCCCAGCATTTT
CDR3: CASSLSSGAKQPQHF

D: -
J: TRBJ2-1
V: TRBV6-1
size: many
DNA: TGTGCCAGCAGGCTGGACGTCTCCTACAATGAGCAGTTCTTC
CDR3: CASRLDVSYNEQFF

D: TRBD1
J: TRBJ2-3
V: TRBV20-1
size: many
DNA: TGCAGTGCCCCTGACAGGGGGGGTACAGATACGCAGTATTTT
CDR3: CSAPDRGGTDTQYF

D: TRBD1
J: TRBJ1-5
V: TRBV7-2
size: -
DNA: TGTGCCAGCAGCGTCAGGGGGGGCAATCAGCCCCAGCATTTT
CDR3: CASSVRGGNQPQHF

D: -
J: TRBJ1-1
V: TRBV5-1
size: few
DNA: TGCGCCAGCAGCTTGGTTGGGGTGAACACTGAAGCTTTCTTT
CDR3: CASSLVGVNTEAFF

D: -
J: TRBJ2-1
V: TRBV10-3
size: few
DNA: TGTGCCATCAGCTTGGGGATCTCCTACAATGAGCAGTTCTTC
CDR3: CAISLGISYNEQFF

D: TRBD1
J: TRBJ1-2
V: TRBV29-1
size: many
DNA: TGCAGCTTGTGGGACAGTAAACGGACTAACTATGGCTACACCTTC
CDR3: CSLWDSKRTNYGYTF

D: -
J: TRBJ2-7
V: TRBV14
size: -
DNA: TGTGCCAGCAGCCAAGTCGGAGGGGTGGACGAGCAGTACTTC
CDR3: CASSQVGGVDEQYF

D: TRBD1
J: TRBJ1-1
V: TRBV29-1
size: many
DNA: TGCAGCGTTGAAGCCGGGACAGGGCAACGGGACACTGAAGCTTTCTTT
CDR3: CSVEAGTGQRDTEAFF